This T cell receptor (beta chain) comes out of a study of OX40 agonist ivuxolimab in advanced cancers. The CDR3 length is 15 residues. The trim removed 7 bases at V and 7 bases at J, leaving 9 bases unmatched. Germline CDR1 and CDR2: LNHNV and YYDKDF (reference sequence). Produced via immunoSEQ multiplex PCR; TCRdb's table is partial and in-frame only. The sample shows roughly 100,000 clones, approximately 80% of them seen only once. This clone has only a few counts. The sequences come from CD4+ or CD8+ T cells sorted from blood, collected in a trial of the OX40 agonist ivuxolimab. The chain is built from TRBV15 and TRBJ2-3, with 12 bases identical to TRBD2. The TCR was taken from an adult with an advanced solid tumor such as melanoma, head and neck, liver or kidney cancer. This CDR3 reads CATNPRLAGVHTQYF. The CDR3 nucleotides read TGTGCCACCAACCCCAGACTAGCGGGAGTGCATACGCAGTATTTT.